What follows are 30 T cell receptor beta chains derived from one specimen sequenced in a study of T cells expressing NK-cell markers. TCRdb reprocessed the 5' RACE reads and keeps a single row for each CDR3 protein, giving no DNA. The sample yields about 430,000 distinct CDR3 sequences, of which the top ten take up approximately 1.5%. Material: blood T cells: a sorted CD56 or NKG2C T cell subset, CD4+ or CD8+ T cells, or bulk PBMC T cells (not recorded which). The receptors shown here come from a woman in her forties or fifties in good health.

The CDR3 region is CSASRTSGQPQHF. V and J are TRBV20-1 and TRBJ1-5. Germline V gene sequence: CDR1 DFQATT, CDR2 SNEGSKA (reference sequence). CDR3 length: 13 residues.

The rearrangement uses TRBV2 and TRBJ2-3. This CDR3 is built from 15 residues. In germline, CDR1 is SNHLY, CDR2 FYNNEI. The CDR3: CASSEAGVPTDTQYF.

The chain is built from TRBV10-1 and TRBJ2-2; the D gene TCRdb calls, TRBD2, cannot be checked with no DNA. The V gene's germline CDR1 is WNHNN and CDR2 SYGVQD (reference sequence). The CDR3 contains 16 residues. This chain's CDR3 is CASSPGLARNTGELFF.

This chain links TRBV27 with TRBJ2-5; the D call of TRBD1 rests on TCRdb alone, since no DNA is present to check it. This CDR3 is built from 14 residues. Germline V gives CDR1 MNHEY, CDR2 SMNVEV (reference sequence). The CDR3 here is CASSPDQGQETQYF.

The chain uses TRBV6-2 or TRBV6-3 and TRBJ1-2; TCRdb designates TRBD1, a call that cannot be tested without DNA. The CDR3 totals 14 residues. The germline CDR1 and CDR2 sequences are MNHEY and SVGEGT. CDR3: CASRTGQGSSGYTF.

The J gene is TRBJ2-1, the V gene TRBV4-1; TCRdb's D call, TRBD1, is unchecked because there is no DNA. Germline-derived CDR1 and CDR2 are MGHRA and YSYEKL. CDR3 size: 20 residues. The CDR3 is CASSQESYSGAPSSYNEQFF.

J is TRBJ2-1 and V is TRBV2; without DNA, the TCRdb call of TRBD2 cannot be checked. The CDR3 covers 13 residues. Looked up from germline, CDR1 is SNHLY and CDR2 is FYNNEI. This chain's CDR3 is CASSVNLPHEQFF.

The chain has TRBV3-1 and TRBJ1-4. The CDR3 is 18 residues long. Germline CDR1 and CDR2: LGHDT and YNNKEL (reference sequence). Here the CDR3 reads CASSFLTRPPATNEKLFF. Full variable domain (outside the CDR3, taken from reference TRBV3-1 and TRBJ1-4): DTAVSQTPKYLVTQMGNDKSIKCEQNLGHDTMYWYKQDSKKFLKIMFSYNNKELIINETVPNRFSPKSPDKAHLNLHINSLELGDSAVYFCASSFLTRPPATNEKLFFGSGTQLSVL.

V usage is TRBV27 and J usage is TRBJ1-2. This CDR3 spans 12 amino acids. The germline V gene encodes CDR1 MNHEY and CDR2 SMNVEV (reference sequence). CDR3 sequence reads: CASSFSGGGYTF.

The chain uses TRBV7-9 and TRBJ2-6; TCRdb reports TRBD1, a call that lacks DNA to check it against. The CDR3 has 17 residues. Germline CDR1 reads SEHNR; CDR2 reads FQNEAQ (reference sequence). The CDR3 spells CASSFGGGRSGANVLTF.

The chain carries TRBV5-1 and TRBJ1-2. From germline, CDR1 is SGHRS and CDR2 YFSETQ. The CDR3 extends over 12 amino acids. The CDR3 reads CATGRDNYGYTF.

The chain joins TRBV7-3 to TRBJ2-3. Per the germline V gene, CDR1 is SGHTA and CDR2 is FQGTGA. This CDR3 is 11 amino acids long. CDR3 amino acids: CASSLAGRMYF.

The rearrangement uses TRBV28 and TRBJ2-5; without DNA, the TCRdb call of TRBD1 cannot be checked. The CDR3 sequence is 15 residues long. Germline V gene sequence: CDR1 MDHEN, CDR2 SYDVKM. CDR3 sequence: CASENRQGLQETQYF.

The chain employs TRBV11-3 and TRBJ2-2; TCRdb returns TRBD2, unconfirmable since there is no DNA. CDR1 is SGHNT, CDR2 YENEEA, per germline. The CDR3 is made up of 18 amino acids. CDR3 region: CASSKVSRSGMKTGELFF.

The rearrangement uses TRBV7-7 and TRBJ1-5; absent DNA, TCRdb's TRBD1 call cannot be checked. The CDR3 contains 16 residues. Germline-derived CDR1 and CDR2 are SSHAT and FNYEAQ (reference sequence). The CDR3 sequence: CASSYRTGYSNQPQHF. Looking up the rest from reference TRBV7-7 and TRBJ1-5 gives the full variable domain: GAGVSQSPRYKVTKRGQDVTLRCDPISSHATLYWYQQALGQGPEFLTYFNYEAQPDKSGLPSDRFSAERPEGSISTLTIQRTEQRDSAMYRCASSYRTGYSNQPQHFGDGTRLSIL.

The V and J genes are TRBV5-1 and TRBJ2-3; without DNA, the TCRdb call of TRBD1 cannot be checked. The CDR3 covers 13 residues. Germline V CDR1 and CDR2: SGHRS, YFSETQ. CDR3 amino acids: CASSSPTADTQYF.

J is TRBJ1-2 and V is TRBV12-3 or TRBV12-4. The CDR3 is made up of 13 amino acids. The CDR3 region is CASSFKVSYGYTF.

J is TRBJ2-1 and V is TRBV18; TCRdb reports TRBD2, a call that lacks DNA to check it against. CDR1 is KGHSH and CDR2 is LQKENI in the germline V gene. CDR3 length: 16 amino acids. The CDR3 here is CASSLITSGPYNEQFF.

CDR3 residues: CSVGWRAQGTGELFF. The chain recombines TRBV29-1 with TRBJ2-2; TCRdb gives TRBD2 as the D gene, but with no DNA this cannot be confirmed. Germline assignment: CDR1 SQVTM and CDR2 ANQGSEA. The CDR3 is 15 amino acids.

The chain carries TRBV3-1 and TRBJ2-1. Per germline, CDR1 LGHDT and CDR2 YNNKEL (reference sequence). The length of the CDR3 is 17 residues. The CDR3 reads CASSQFGDAGSYNEQFF.

The CDR3 here is CSATRGALSGNTIYF. The V gene is TRBV20-1, the J gene TRBJ1-3; TCRdb's D call, TRBD1, is unchecked because there is no DNA. The CDR3 is 15 amino acids. CDR1 is DFQATT, CDR2 SNEGSKA, per germline (reference sequence).

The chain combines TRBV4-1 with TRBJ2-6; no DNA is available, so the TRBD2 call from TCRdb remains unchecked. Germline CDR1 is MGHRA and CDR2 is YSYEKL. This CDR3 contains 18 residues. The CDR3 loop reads CASSQYSGRAGGANVLTF.

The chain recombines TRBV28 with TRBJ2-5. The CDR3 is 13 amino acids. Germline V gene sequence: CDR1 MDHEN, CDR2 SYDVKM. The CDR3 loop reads CASSLFYTETQYF.

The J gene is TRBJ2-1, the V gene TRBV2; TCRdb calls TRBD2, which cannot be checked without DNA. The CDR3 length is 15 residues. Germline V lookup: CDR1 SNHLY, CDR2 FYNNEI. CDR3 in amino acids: CASSERLLVGNEQFF.

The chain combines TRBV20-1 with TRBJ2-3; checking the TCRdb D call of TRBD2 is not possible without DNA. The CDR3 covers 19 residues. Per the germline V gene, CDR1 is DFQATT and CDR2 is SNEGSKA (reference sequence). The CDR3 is CSAIVAVAGGLRNTDTQYF.

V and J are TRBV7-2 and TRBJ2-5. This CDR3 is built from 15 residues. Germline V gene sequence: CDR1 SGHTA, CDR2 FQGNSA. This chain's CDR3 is CASSPTSGWKGTQYF.

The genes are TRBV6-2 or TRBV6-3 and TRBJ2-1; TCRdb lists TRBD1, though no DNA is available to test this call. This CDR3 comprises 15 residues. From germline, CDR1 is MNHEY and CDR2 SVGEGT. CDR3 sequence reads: CASRNNVPPNNEQFF.

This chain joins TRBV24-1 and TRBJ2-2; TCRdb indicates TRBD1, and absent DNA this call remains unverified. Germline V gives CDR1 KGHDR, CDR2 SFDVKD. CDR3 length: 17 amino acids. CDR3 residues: CATSDLQGALTGELFFF.

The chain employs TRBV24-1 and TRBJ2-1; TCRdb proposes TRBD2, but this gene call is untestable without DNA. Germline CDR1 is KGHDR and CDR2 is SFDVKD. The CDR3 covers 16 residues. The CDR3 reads CATSSPPSGSGNEQFF.

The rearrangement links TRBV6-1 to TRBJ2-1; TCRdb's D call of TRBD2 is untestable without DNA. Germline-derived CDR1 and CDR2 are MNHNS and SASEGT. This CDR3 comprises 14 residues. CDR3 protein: CASRRPVSYNEQFF.